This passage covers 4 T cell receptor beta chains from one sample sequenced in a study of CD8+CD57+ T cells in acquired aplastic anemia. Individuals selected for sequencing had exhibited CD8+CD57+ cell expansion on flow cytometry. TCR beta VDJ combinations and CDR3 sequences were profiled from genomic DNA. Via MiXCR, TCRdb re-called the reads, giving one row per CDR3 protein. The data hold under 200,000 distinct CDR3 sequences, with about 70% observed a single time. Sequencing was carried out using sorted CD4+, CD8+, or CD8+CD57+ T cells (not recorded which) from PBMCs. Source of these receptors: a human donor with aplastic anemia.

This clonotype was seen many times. The CDR3 coding sequence is TGTGCCAGCAGCCTAGGACAGGGGGCGTACGAGCAGTACTTC. This encodes CASSLGQGAYEQYF. The chain is built from TRBV9 and TRBJ2-7; 11 bases align to TRBD1. The CDR3 covers 14 residues. Trimming cost V 4 bases and J 4 bases; bases outside gene matches: 4. Per germline, CDR1 SGDLS and CDR2 YYNGEE. Drawing the rest from reference TRBV9 and TRBJ2-7, the complete variable domain is DSGVTQTPKHLITATGQRVTLRCSPRSGDLSVYWYQQSLDQGLQFLIQYYNGEERAKGNILERFSAQQFPDLHSELNLSSLELGDSALYFCASSLGQGAYEQYFGPGTRLTVT.

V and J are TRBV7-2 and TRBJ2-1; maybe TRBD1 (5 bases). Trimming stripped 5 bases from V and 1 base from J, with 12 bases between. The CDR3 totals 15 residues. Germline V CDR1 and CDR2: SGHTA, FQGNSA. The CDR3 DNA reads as TGTGCCAGCAGCCTCGACAGATCGTCCTACAATGAGCAGTTCTTC. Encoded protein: CASSLDRSSYNEQFF. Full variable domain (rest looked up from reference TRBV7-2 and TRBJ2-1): GAGVSQSPSNKVTEKGKDVELRCDPISGHTALYWYRQSLGQGLEFLIYFQGNSAPDKSGLPSDRFSAERTGGSVSTLTIQRTQQEDSAVYLCASSLDRSSYNEQFFGPGTRLTVL.

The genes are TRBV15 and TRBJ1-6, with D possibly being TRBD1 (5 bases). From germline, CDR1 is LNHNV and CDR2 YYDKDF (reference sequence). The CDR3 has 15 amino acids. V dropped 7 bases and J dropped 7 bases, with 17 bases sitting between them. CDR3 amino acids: CATTKGNRENSPLHF. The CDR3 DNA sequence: TGTGCCACCACGAAGGGGAACAGAGAAAATTCACCCCTCCACTTT.

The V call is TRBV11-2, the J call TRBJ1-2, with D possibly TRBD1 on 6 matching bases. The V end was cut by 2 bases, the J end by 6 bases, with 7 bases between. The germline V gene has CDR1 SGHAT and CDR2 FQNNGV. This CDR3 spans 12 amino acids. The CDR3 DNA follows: TGTGCCAGCAGCTTACGGACAGATGGCTACACCTTC. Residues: CASSLRTDGYTF.